The 25 T cell receptor beta chains below were found in one sample sequenced in a study of spatial heterogeneity in lung cancer. TCRdb independently ran MiXCR on the 5' RACE reads; one entry per CDR3 protein. The data contain 6,000 to 8,500 distinct CDR3 sequences, about 5% of them singletons. Indicated time point: sample taken at primary tumor resection. The input material, whole RNA from tumor, nontumor lung or frozen PBMC, was sequenced unsorted. Specimen: normal lung tissue next to the tumor, collected at surgery. Source of these receptors: a female donor with early-stage non-small cell lung cancer.

This clonotype is judged medium-sized. The chain couples TRBV7-3 to TRBJ1-2; unclear D gene. This CDR3 has 14 residues. Deletions cut 5 bases from V and 5 bases from J, with 15 bases between. Germline lookup yields CDR1 SGHTA and CDR2 FQGTGA. The CDR3 nucleotides read TGTGCCAGCAGCCCCGGGCCTGGTGGGTATGGCTACACCTTC. Its translation is CASSPGPGGYGYTF.

V gene TRBV6-2 or TRBV6-3 combines with J gene TRBJ1-5; no reliable D call. CDR1 MNHEY and CDR2 SVGEGT come from the germline V gene. With 1 base removed from V and 0 bases from J, the gap between germline ends came to 22 bases. The CDR3 totals 20 residues. DNA for the CDR3: TGTGCCAGCAGTTACTTGGCCGCCGGGGAGTTCTGGAATAGCAATCAGCCCCAGCATTTT. Amino acids: CASSYLAAGEFWNSNQPQHF.

Many counts were recorded for this clonotype. The CDR3 loop is CSAVPGLAGGRGTQYF. The CDR3 DNA is TGCAGTGCCGTGCCGGGACTAGCGGGAGGGAGGGGGACCCAGTACTTC. The chain employs TRBV20-1 and TRBJ2-5; 16 positions match TRBD2. CDR3 size: 16 residues. Unmatched junction bases numbered 11, after V lost 6 bases and J lost 7 bases. In germline, CDR1 is DFQATT, CDR2 SNEGSKA (reference sequence).

This clonotype was detected many times. V gene TRBV7-2 combines with J gene TRBJ2-7, with TRBD1 matching over 8 bases. V dropped 4 bases and J dropped 6; count of bases not matched to a gene: 5. The CDR3 contains 13 residues. CDR1 is SGHTA and CDR2 is FQGNSA in the germline V gene. CDR3 region: CASSSDRVREQYF. CDR3 DNA: TGTGCCAGCAGCTCGGACAGGGTACGCGAGCAGTACTTC.

There are many counts of this clonotype. The chain is built from TRBV5-5 and TRBJ2-2; D gene unclear. CDR3 size: 14 residues. The ends were cut back, 4 bases at V and 1 base at J, with 8 bases in the middle. Germline CDR1 SGHKS, CDR2 YYEKEE (reference sequence). CDR3 coding DNA: TGTGCCAGCAGCGTGACGGGGAACACCGGGGAGCTGTTTTTT. Amino acid sequence: CASSVTGNTGELFF.

There are a few counts of this clonotype. The chain is built from TRBV20-1 and TRBJ2-4; no firm D call. CDR3 length: 14 residues. V was pared by 3 bases and J by 8 bases, with 17 bases between. CDR1 and CDR2 from the germline V gene are DFQATT and SNEGSKA (reference sequence). DNA of the CDR3: TGCAGTGCTAGCGGCCAGAAGTCCACGGACATTCAGTACTTC. Residues: CSASGQKSTDIQYF.

This clonotype has ten or more counts. This chain joins TRBV7-3 and TRBJ2-3; no clear D. There are 12 residues in the CDR3. Trimming took 0 bases from V and 4 from J, leaving 2 bases between them. Per the germline V gene, CDR1 is SGHTA and CDR2 is FQGTGA. Here the CDR3 DNA reads TGTGCCAGCAGCTTAACTGCAGATACGCAGTATTTT. Protein: CASSLTADTQYF. Variable domain in full (rest from reference TRBV7-3 and TRBJ2-3): GAGVSQTPSNKVTEKGKYVELRCDPISGHTALYWYRQSLGQGPEFLIYFQGTGAADDSGLPNDRFFAVRPEGSVSTLKIQRTERGDSAVYLCASSLTADTQYFGPGTRLTVL.

This clonotype was recorded at least ten times. This rearrangement joins TRBV20-1 to TRBJ1-5; D gene uncertain. The CDR3 extends over 14 amino acids. The V end lost 1 base, the J end lost 4 bases, and 11 bases lay between the germline ends. The germline V gene encodes CDR1 DFQATT and CDR2 SNEGSKA (reference sequence). The CDR3 DNA reads as TGCAGTGCTAGAGTCGGTGGAGAGAATCAGCCCCAGCATTTT. Translation gives CSARVGGENQPQHF.

This clonotype showed up many times. The chain recombines TRBV6-5 with TRBJ1-2; possible D gene TRBD1, 5 bases. This CDR3 is 16 amino acids long. From germline, CDR1 is MNHEY and CDR2 SVGAGI. V lost 8 bases to trimming and J lost 3 bases, with 22 bases between them. CDR3 in amino acids: CASYPYPQGTDYGYTF. The CDR3 coding sequence is TGTGCCAGCTACCCCTACCCCCAGGGAACCGACTATGGCTACACCTTC.

At least ten counts were recorded for this clonotype. This chain links TRBV7-2 with TRBJ2-1; 9 nucleotides align to TRBD2. CDR3 length equals 15 residues. CDR1 and CDR2 (germline): SGHTA, FQGNSA. Germline trimming cut 3 bases from V and 4 bases from J; bases unmatched to any gene: 4. CDR3 bases: TGTGCCAGCAGCTTTCGGAGCGGGGGGTACAATGAGCAGTTCTTC. Translated: CASSFRSGGYNEQFF. Complete variable domain (other parts from reference TRBV7-2 and TRBJ2-1): GAGVSQSPSNKVTEKGKDVELRCDPISGHTALYWYRQSLGQGLEFLIYFQGNSAPDKSGLPSDRFSAERTGGSVSTLTIQRTQQEDSAVYLCASSFRSGGYNEQFFGPGTRLTVL.

This clonotype is classed as medium-sized. The genes are TRBV6-5 and TRBJ2-1; D gene ambiguous. Looked up from germline, CDR1 is MNHEY and CDR2 is SVGAGI. The CDR3 extends over 14 amino acids. V was trimmed by 8 bases and J by 0 bases, leaving 11 bases between them. The CDR3 nucleotides are TGTGCCAGCGCACCGCCGTTCTCCTACAATGAGCAGTTCTTC. Translated: CASAPPFSYNEQFF.

This clonotype was seen only a few times. The junction does not match germline at one end; this may be a read error. The rearrangement joins TRBV25-1 to TRBJ1-3; D ambiguous. The CDR3 sequence is 15 residues long. Germline lookup yields CDR1 MGHDK and CDR2 SYGVNS. The CDR3 sequence: CASSEWRGSGNTTYF. CDR3 sequence (DNA): TGTGCCAGCAGTGAATGGAGAGGCTCTGGAAACACCACATATTTT.

By share, this clonotype counts as medium-sized. CDR3 sequence (DNA): TGCAGCGTTGTCAGAGAGAACACTGAAGCTTTCTTT. It specifies CSVVRENTEAFF. The chain joins TRBV29-1 to TRBJ1-1; D is unresolved. This CDR3 contains 12 residues. With 4 bases removed from V and 1 base from J, the gap between germline ends came to 7 bases. The germline V gene has CDR1 SQVTM and CDR2 ANQGSEA. Drawing the rest from reference TRBV29-1 and TRBJ1-1, the complete variable domain is SAVISQKPSRDICQRGTSLTIQCQVDSQVTMMFWYRQQPGQSLTLIATANQGSEATYESGFVIDKFPISRPNLTFSTLTVSNMSPEDSSIYLCSVVRENTEAFFGQGTRLTVV.

This clonotype occurred many times. The rearrangement links TRBV7-9 to TRBJ1-2; D is unresolved. Germline V gives CDR1 SEHNR, CDR2 FQNEAQ (reference sequence). V was shortened by 1 base and J by 2 bases, with 8 bases between the two germline ends. The CDR3 runs to 14 residues. The CDR3 loop reads CASSLVQTNYGYTF. In DNA form, the CDR3 reads TGTGCCAGCAGCTTAGTGCAGACAAACTATGGCTACACCTTC.

The chain has TRBV6-2 or TRBV6-3 and TRBJ2-7; D ambiguous. Trimming took 10 bases from V and 2 from J, leaving 15 bases between them. The CDR3 covers 13 residues. The germline V gene has CDR1 MNHEY and CDR2 SVGEGT. CDR3 sequence: CATSRGPPYEQYF. The CDR3, as DNA: TGTGCCACCTCGCGTGGACCCCCCTACGAGCAGTACTTC.

This clonotype came up many times. The V and J genes are TRBV28 and TRBJ1-1; D gene unclear. The CDR3 has 12 amino acids. The V end was cut by 4 bases, the J end by 7 bases, with 10 bases between. Germline CDR1 reads MDHEN; CDR2 reads SYDVKM. Here the CDR3 DNA reads TGTGCCAGCAGTTCCCCTTACTATGAAGCTTTCTTT. Encoded protein: CASSSPYYEAFF.

This clonotype has at least ten counts. This chain connects TRBV7-9 to TRBJ2-7, with D hard to call. V lost 2 bases and J lost 2, with 7 bases in between. The V gene's germline CDR1 is SEHNR and CDR2 FQNEAQ (reference sequence). CDR3 length: 13 residues. This CDR3 is CASSLPGTYEQYF. Written as DNA, the CDR3 is TGTGCCAGCAGCTTACCAGGCACCTACGAGCAGTACTTC.

In its sample, this clonotype is large. V gene TRBV11-2 combines with J gene TRBJ2-5; D is perhaps TRBD1 (5 bases). The CDR3 totals 14 residues. V shed 5 bases and J shed 2 bases, with 12 bases lying between them. CDR1 and CDR2 (germline): SGHAT, FQNNGV. The CDR3: CASSRGHLQETQYF. CDR3 DNA: TGTGCCAGCAGCCGAGGACACCTACAAGAGACCCAGTACTTC.

The chain couples TRBV7-2 to TRBJ2-3; D call uncertain. This CDR3 is built from 13 residues. Trimming took 7 bases from V and 1 from J, leaving 9 bases between them. CDR1 is SGHTA and CDR2 is FQGNSA in the germline V gene. CDR3 residues: CASTRVGTDTQYF. For the CDR3, the DNA is TGTGCCAGCACCCGGGTGGGCACAGATACGCAGTATTTT. The variable domain in full, completed from reference TRBV7-2 and TRBJ2-3, reads GAGVSQSPSNKVTEKGKDVELRCDPISGHTALYWYRQSLGQGLEFLIYFQGNSAPDKSGLPSDRFSAERTGGSVSTLTIQRTQQEDSAVYLCASTRVGTDTQYFGPGTRLTVL.

This clonotype is termed medium-sized. The chain couples TRBV7-8 to TRBJ2-2; 13 bases map to TRBD2. The V gene's germline CDR1 is SGHVS and CDR2 FQNEAQ. CDR3 length: 19 amino acids. V shed 2 bases, J shed 1 base, and the junction held 7 bases outside the gene matches. CDR3 coding DNA: TGTGCCAGCAGCTTATCCCCCGGACTAGCGGGAGAGAACACCGGGGAGCTGTTTTTT. Encoded protein: CASSLSPGLAGENTGELFF.

By sample share, this clonotype is medium-sized. V and J are TRBV6-1 and TRBJ1-1, with a weak D call TRBD1 (6 bases). V was trimmed by 8 bases and J by 1 base, leaving 11 bases between them. The CDR3 extends over 13 amino acids. Germline V gives CDR1 MNHNS, CDR2 SASEGT. The CDR3 DNA follows: TGTGCCAGCTCAGGACAGCCGAACACTGAAGCTTTCTTT. Its translation: CASSGQPNTEAFF.

This clonotype was recorded at least ten times. This rearrangement joins TRBV6-1 to TRBJ1-1; a weak D match, TRBD1 (5 bases). Germline CDR1 is MNHNS and CDR2 is SASEGT. CDR3 length: 15 amino acids. V was cut by 1 base and J by 2 bases, with 11 bases left in between. CDR3: CASSEDARVNTEAFF. Written as DNA, the CDR3 is TGTGCCAGCAGTGAAGACGCCAGGGTCAACACTGAAGCTTTCTTT.

This clonotype is medium-sized in the sample. Mismatch with germline at one junction end may stem from a read error. The rearrangement links TRBV7-9 to TRBJ2-6; D is possibly TRBD1 (6 bases). The CDR3 consists of 11 residues. Germline CDR1 and CDR2: SEHNR and FQNEAQ (reference sequence). This CDR3 reads CASSLVPDSPF. The DNA for the CDR3 is TGTGCCAGCAGCTTAGTTCCGGACAGCCCTTTC.

The chain links TRBV10-3 to TRBJ2-1, with 9 bases matching TRBD2. V dropped 3 bases and J dropped 10; count of bases not matched to a gene: 13. The CDR3 runs 16 residues. The germline CDR1 and CDR2 sequences are ENHRY and SYGVKD. CDR3 coding DNA: TGTGCCATCAGTGAAGGTACGGGCGGGAGGGCGGACGAGCAGTTCTTC. Translating it yields CAISEGTGGRADEQFF.

Ten or more counts support this clonotype. CDR3 in DNA: TGTGCCAGCAGCTTAGGGGCCACCCGACGGGAGCTGTTTTTT. Translated: CASSLGATRRELFF. The chain couples TRBV11-2 to TRBJ2-2, with no clear D. This CDR3 has 14 residues. Looked up from germline, CDR1 is SGHAT and CDR2 is FQNNGV. V was shortened by 1 base and J by 9 bases, with 12 bases between the two germline ends. Full variable domain (rest looked up from reference TRBV11-2 and TRBJ2-2): EAGVAQSPRYKIIEKRQSVAFWCNPISGHATLYWYQQILGQGPKLLIQFQNNGVVDDSQLPKDRFSAERLKGVDSTLKIQPAKLEDSAVYLCASSLGATRRELFFGEGSRLTVL.